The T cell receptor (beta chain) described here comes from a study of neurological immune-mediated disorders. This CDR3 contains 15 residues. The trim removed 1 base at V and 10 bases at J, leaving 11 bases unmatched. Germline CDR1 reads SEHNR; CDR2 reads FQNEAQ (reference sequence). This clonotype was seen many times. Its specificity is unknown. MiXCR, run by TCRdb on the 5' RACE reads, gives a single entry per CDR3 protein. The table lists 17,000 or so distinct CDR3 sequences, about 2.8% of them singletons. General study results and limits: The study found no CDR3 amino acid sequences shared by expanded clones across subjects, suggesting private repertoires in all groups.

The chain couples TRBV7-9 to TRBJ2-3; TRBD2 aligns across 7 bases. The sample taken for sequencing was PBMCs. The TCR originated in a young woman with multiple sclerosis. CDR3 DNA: TGTGCCAGCAGCTTAGAGTCAGGACTAGAATCCGCGCAGTATTTT. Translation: CASSLESGLESAQYF. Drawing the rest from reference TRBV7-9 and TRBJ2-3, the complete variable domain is DTGVSQNPRHKITKRGQNVTFRCDPISEHNRLYWYRQTLGQGPEFLTYFQNEAQLEKSRLLSDRFSAERPKGSFSTLEIQRTEQGDSAMYLCASSLESGLESAQYFGPGTRLTVL.